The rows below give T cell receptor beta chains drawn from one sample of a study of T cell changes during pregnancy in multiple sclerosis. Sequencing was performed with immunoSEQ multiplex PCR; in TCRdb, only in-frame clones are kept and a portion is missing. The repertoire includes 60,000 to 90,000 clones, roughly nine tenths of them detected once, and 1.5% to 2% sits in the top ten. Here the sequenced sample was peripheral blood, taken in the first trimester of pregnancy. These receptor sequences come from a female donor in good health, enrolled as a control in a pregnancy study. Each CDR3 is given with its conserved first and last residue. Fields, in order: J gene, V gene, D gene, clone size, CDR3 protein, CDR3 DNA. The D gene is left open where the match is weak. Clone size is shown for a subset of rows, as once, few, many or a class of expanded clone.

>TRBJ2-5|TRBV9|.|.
CASSVGFGVPQETQYF
TGTGCCAGCAGCGTAGGGTTCGGGGTCCCCCAAGAGACCCAGTACTTC
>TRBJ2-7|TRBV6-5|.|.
CASSYRRGDPYEQYF
TGTGCCAGCAGTTATCGGCGGGGCGACCCCTACGAGCAGTACTTC
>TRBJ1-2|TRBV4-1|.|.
CASSQVRQDWAGYTF
TGCGCCAGCAGCCAAGTTCGACAGGACTGGGCGGGCTACACCTTC
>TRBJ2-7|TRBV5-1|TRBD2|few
CASSLVLAGAEQYF
TGCGCCAGCAGCTTGGTCCTAGCGGGAGCCGAGCAGTACTTC
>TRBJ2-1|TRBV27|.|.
CASSISGLPMAAYNEQFF
TGTGCCAGCAGTATCTCGGGACTCCCCATGGCGGCCTACAATGAGCAGTTCTTC
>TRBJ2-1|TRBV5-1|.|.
CASSLTGESYNEQFF
TGCGCCAGCAGCTTAACGGGAGAGTCCTACAATGAGCAGTTCTTC
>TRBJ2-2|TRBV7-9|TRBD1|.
CATRGTERAGELFF
TGTGCCACGCGTGGGACAGAAAGGGCCGGGGAGCTGTTTTTT
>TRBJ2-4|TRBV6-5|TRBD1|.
CASSRAGDRRIQYF
TGTGCCAGCAGTCGCGCTGGGGACAGGCGCATTCAGTACTTC
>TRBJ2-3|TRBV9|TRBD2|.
CASSVGLAESTDTQYF
TGTGCCAGCAGCGTAGGCCTAGCGGAAAGCACAGATACGCAGTATTTT
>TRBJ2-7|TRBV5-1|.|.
CASSLVRGDTYEQYF
TGCGCCAGCAGCTTGGTCCGGGGGGACACCTACGAGCAGTACTTC
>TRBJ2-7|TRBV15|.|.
CATSRESRDEQYF
TGTGCCACCAGCAGAGAATCACGCGACGAGCAGTACTTC
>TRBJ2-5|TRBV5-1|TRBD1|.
CASSGGQNQETQYF
TGCGCCAGCAGCGGGGGACAGAACCAAGAGACCCAGTACTTC
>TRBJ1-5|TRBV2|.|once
CASSSTGNQPQHF
TGTGCCAGCAGTTCTACGGGCAATCAGCCCCAGCATTTT
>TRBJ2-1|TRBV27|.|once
CASSSPYNEQFF
TGTGCCAGCAGTTCCCCTTACAATGAGCAGTTCTTC
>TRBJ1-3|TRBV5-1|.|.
CASTESGGDIGNTIYF
TGCGCCAGCACCGAATCTGGTGGGGACATCGGAAACACCATATATTTT
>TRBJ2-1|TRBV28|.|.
CASSSRDWNGYNEQFF
TGTGCCAGCAGTTCCCGGGACTGGAATGGGTACAATGAGCAGTTCTTC
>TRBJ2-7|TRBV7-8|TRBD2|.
CASSLVSGSVDEQYF
TGTGCCAGCAGCTTAGTCAGCGGGAGTGTAGACGAGCAGTACTTC
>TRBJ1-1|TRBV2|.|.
CASSGEIEAFF
TGTGCCAGCAGTGGTGAGATAGAAGCTTTCTTT
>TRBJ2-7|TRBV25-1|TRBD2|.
CASSAWAISGREAYEQYF
TGTGCCAGCAGTGCATGGGCGATTAGCGGGAGGGAGGCCTACGAGCAGTACTTC
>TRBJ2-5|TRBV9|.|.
CASSVEGQGSESETQYF
TGTGCCAGCAGCGTAGAAGGGCAGGGGAGTGAGTCGGAGACCCAGTACTTC
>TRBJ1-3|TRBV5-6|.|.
CASSSSPVGPEHSGNTIYF
TGTGCCAGCAGCTCCTCGCCCGTTGGGCCCGAACACTCTGGAAACACCATATATTTT
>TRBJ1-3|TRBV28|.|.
CASSVGGDISGNTIYF
TGTGCCAGCAGCGTGGGGGGGGACATCTCTGGAAACACCATATATTTT
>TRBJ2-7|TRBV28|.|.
CASQRTVTYEQYF
TGTGCCAGCCAGAGGACAGTAACCTACGAGCAGTACTTC
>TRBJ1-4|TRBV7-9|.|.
CASSLARTGNEKLFF
TGTGCCAGCAGCTTAGCACGGACGGGAAATGAAAAACTGTTTTTT
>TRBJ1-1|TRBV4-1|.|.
CASSQEGGATEAFF
TGCGCCAGCAGCCAAGAAGGCGGGGCCACTGAAGCTTTCTTT
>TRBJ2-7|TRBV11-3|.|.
CASSLDPGGEQYF
TGTGCCAGCAGCTTAGATCCAGGAGGGGAGCAGTACTTC
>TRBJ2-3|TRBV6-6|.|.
CASSNGGDTQYF
TGTGCCAGCAGTAACGGGGGAGATACGCAGTATTTT
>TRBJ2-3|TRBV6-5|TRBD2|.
CASRSGTGGDTQYF
TGTGCCAGCAGGAGCGGGACCGGGGGAGATACGCAGTATTTT
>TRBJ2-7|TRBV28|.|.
CASSLGGGGGSYEQYF
TGTGCCAGCAGCCTAGGGGGGGGTGGCGGGAGCTACGAGCAGTACTTC
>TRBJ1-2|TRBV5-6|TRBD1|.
CASSSRGRGYGYTF
TGTGCCAGCAGCTCGAGGGGGCGCGGGTATGGCTACACCTTC
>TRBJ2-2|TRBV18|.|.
CASSPYGRDTVTGELFF
TGTGCCAGCTCACCATATGGGAGGGACACGGTCACCGGGGAGCTGTTTTTT
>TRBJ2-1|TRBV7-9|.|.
CASSLVGGTEQFF
TGTGCCAGCAGCTTAGTAGGCGGGACCGAGCAGTTCTTC